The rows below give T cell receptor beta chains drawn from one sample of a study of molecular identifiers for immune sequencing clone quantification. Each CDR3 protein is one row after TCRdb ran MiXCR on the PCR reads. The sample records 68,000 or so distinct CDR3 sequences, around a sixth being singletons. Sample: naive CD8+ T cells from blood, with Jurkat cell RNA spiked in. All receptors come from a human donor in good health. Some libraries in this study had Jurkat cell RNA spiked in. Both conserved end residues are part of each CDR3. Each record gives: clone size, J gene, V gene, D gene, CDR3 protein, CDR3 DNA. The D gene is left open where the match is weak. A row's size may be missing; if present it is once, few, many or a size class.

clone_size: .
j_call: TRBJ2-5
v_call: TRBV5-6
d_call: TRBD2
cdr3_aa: CASSLALAGAETQYF
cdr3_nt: TGTGCCAGCAGCTTGGCGTTAGCGGGAGCCGAGACCCAGTACTTC

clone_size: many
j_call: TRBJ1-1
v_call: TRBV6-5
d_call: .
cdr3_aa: CASSYEGNTEAFF
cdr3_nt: TGTGCCAGCAGTTACGAGGGGAACACTGAAGCTTTCTTT

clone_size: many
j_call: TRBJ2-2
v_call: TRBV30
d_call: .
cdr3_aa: CAWAPRYGELFF
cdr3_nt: TGTGCCTGGGCCCCCCGGTACGGGGAGCTGTTTTTT

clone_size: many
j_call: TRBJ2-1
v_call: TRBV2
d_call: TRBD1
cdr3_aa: CASSFRQGPYNEQFF
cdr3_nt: TGTGCCAGCAGTTTTCGACAGGGACCCTACAATGAGCAGTTCTTC

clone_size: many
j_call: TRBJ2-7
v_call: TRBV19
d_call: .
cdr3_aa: CASSIGGTYYEQYF
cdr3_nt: TGTGCCAGTAGTATAGGCGGGACCTACTACGAGCAGTACTTC

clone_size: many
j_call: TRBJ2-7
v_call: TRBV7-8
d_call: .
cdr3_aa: CASSSGSGYEQYF
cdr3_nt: TGTGCCAGCAGCTCTGGCTCTGGGTACGAGCAGTACTTC

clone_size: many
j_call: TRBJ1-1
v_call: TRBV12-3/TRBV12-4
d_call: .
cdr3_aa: CASSAGRVTEAFF
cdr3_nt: TGTGCCAGCAGTGCCGGGAGGGTCACTGAAGCTTTCTTT

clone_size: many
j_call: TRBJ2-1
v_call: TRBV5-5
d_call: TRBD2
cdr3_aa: CASSLGLAGSSYNEQFF
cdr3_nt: TGTGCCAGCAGCTTGGGACTAGCGGGTAGCTCCTACAATGAGCAGTTCTTC

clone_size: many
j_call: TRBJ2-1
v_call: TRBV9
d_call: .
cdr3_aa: CASSVDSPGLEQFF
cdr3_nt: TGTGCCAGCAGCGTAGATAGTCCGGGACTCGAGCAGTTCTTC

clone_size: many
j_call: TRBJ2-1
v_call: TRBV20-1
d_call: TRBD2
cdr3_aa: CSARDLGLATTYNEQFF
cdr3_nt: TGCAGTGCTAGAGACTTGGGACTAGCGACAACCTACAATGAGCAGTTCTTC

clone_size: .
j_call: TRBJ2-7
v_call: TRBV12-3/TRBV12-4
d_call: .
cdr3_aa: CASSGGSPQYF
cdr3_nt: TGTGCCAGCAGTGGGGGTTCCCCCCAGTACTTC

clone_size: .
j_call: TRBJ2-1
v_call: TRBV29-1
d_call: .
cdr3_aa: CSVEGLADEQFF
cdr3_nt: TGCAGCGTGGAGGGGCTGGCCGATGAGCAGTTCTTC

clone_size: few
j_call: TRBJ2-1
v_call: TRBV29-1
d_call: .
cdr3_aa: CSASTGIGEQFF
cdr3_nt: TGCAGCGCATCAACAGGGATTGGTGAGCAGTTCTTC

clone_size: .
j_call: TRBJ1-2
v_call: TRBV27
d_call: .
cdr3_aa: CASSLSSAYYGYTF
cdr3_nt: TGTGCCAGCAGTTTATCTTCGGCCTACTATGGCTACACCTTC

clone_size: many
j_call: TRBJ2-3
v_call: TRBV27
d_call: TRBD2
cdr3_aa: CASRSGGPTDTQYF
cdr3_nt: TGTGCCAGCCGGAGCGGGGGCCCCACAGATACGCAGTATTTT

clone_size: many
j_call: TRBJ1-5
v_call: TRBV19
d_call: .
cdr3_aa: CASSPTIRGQPQHF
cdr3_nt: TGTGCCAGTAGCCCGACCATTAGGGGTCAGCCCCAGCATTTT

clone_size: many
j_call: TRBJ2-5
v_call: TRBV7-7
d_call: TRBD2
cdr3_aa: CASSLASLAGETQYF
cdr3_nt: TGTGCTAGCAGCTTAGCGAGTCTAGCGGGCGAGACCCAGTACTTC

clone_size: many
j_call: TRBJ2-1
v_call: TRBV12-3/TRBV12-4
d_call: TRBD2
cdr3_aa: CASTSGRVKFNEQFF
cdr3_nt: TGTGCCAGCACCTCTGGGAGGGTTAAATTTAATGAGCAGTTCTTC

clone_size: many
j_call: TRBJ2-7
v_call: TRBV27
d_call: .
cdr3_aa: CASTLTGTDVYEQYF
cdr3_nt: TGTGCCAGCACCTTAACAGGGACCGACGTCTACGAGCAGTACTTC

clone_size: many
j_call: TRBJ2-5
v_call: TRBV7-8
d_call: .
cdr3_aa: CASSLEGPRQGQETQYF
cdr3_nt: TGTGCCAGCAGCTTAGAAGGCCCCCGGCAGGGCCAAGAGACCCAGTACTTC

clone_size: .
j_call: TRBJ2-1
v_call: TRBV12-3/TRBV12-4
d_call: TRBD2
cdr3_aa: CASSLAGTSTHEQFF
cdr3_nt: TGTGCCAGCAGTTTAGCCGGGACTAGTACCCATGAGCAGTTCTTC

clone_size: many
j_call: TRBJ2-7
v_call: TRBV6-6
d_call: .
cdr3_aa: CASSIGTGVYEQYF
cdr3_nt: TGTGCCAGCAGTATCGGAACTGGGGTCTACGAGCAGTACTTC

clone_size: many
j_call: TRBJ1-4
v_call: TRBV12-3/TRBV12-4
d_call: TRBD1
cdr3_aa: CASSLKSGTGEFATNEKLFF
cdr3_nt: TGTGCCAGCAGTTTAAAGTCCGGGACAGGAGAATTTGCAACTAATGAAAAACTGTTTTTT

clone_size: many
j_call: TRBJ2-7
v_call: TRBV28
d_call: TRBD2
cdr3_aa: CATDRGGEQYF
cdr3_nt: TGTGCCACCGACCGGGGGGGCGAGCAGTACTTC

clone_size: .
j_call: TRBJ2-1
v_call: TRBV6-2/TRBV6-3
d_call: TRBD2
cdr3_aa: CASSLGLAGGPWNEQFF
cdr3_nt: TGTGCCAGCAGTTTGGGACTAGCGGGAGGGCCGTGGAATGAGCAGTTCTTC

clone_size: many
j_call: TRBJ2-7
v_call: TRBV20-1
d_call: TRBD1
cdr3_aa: CSAPGTGTSYEQYF
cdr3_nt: TGCAGTGCTCCCGGGACAGGGACGTCCTACGAGCAGTACTTC

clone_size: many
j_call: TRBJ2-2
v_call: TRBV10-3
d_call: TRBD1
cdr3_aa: CAISDPGTGENTGELFF
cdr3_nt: TGTGCCATCAGTGATCCCGGGACAGGGGAGAACACCGGGGAGCTGTTTTTT

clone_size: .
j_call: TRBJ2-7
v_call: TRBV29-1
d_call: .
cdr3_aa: CSVEGEYEQYF
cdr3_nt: TGCAGCGTTGAGGGCGAATACGAGCAGTACTTC

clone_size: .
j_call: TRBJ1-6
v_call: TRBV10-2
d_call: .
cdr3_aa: CASSVGGANSPLHF
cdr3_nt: TGCGCCAGCTCGGTGGGGGGGGCTAATTCACCCCTCCACTTT

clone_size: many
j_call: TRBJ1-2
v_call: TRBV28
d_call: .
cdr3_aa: CASSLTEPYGYTF
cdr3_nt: TGTGCCAGCAGTCTTACGGAGCCCTATGGCTACACCTTC

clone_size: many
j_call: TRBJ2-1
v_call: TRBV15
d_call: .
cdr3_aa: CATSRRIGGGNEQFF
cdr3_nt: TGTGCCACCAGCAGGAGGATAGGGGGAGGGAATGAGCAGTTCTTC

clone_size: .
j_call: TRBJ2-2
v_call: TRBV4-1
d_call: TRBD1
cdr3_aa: CASSRGRIGELFF
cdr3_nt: TGCGCCAGCAGCAGGGGGCGAATCGGGGAGCTGTTTTTT

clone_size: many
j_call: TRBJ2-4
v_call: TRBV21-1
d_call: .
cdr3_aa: CASSTTGSLAKNIQYF
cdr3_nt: TGTGCCAGCAGCACGACAGGGTCTTTAGCCAAAAACATTCAGTACTTC